The clone carrying this TCR beta chain was seen only a few times. This sample stems from a study of T cell responses to AZD1222 COVID-19 vaccine. CDR1 and CDR2 (germline): SGHTA, FQGNSA. With V trimmed by 3 bases and J by 7 bases, 8 bases remained unmatched. CDR3 length equals 15 residues. Sequenced by immunoSEQ multiplex PCR; TCRdb stores in-frame clones only, minus some. The sample holds about 180,000 clones, approximately 91% seen once. The sample was peripheral blood, taken 28 days after the second AZD1222 dose. The clonotype originates from an adult who received the AZD1222 COVID-19 vaccine. The V and J genes are TRBV7-2 and TRBJ2-2; the match to TRBD2 covers 7 bases. The CDR3 nucleotides are TGTGCCAGCAGCTTGATGGCGGGAGCTGGCGGGGAGCTGTTTTTT. Its protein product is CASSLMAGAGGELFF.